This T cell receptor (beta chain) derives from a study of blood T cell repertoires in COVID-19. Overall study context: Samples taken during acute and convalescent COVID-19 were collected in the United States, Italy and Spain. PBMCs, B-cell-depleted T cells, or T cells were the source of the cDNA or gDNA that made up the material.

Methods used by the authors: Reference gene primers were amplified, and this amplification served to estimate nucleated cell counts. The data were produced by immunoSEQ multiplex PCR, yet TCRdb's version contains in-frame clones alone and is incomplete. V and J calls and clone size follow that table, whereas D and trimming were derived from the DNA. The table shows 97,000 or so clones, with about four fifths occurring only once. The CDR3 totals 14 residues. Germline V gene data show CDR1 as SGHAT and CDR2 as FQNNGV. Trimming removed 2 bases from V and 6 bases from J; junction bases left unmatched: 6.

The chain couples TRBV11-2 to TRBJ1-1, with 7 bases identical to TRBD1. The sequencing sample was made of peripheral blood. This receptor was taken from a human donor in a cohort sampled during active COVID-19. For the CDR3, the DNA is TGTGCCAGCAGCTTAACAACAGGGGCTCCTGAAGCTTTCTTT. Its protein product is CASSLTTGAPEAFF.